The rows below give T cell receptor beta chains drawn from one sample of a study of CD8 T cells in Susac syndrome. Using its own MiXCR run on the immunoSEQ multiplex PCR reads, TCRdb lists one record per CDR3 protein. This table has about 440,000 distinct CDR3 sequences, approximately 89% appearing once. Sequencing was performed on CD8+ T cells from PBMCs. Receptors originate from a human donor with multiple sclerosis. Each CDR3 is given with its conserved first and last residue. Each record gives: V gene, clone size, J gene, CDR3 length, CDR3 protein. A row's size may be missing; if present it is once, few, many or a size class.

v_gene: TRBV18; abundance: NA; j_gene: TRBJ2-1; len: 15; CDR3aa: CASSPLARELDEQFF
v_gene: TRBV7-8; abundance: NA; j_gene: TRBJ2-7; len: 13; CDR3aa: CASSLISRYEQYF
v_gene: TRBV12-3/TRBV12-4; abundance: NA; j_gene: TRBJ2-6; len: 12; CDR3aa: CASASGANVLTF
v_gene: TRBV5-8; abundance: NA; j_gene: TRBJ2-1; len: 13; CDR3aa: CASRDIGYNEQFF
v_gene: TRBV4-1; abundance: NA; j_gene: TRBJ2-7; len: 16; CDR3aa: CASSQDLELAIYEQYF
v_gene: TRBV5-4; abundance: NA; j_gene: TRBJ2-7; len: 15; CDR3aa: CASSLYTALMDQQYF
v_gene: TRBV19; abundance: NA; j_gene: TRBJ2-1; len: 17; CDR3aa: CASSIDPRGRAFNEQFF
v_gene: TRBV14; abundance: NA; j_gene: TRBJ2-5; len: 14; CDR3aa: CASSQEVGLVTQYF
v_gene: TRBV30; abundance: NA; j_gene: TRBJ1-1; len: 12; CDR3aa: CAWSGDRGHAFF
v_gene: TRBV6-5; abundance: NA; j_gene: TRBJ2-7; len: 13; CDR3aa: CASSYRVSDEQYF
v_gene: TRBV20-1; abundance: NA; j_gene: TRBJ1-1; len: 15; CDR3aa: CSAGDRSSPNTEAFF
v_gene: TRBV6-1; abundance: NA; j_gene: TRBJ1-1; len: 15; CDR3aa: CASGRVQGAGTEAFF
v_gene: TRBV7-9; abundance: NA; j_gene: TRBJ2-7; len: 13; CDR3aa: CASSLGLAAEQYF
v_gene: TRBV3-1; abundance: NA; j_gene: TRBJ2-5; len: 15; CDR3aa: CASSRGTGTQETQYF
v_gene: TRBV12-3/TRBV12-4; abundance: NA; j_gene: TRBJ1-2; len: 15; CDR3aa: CASSFDPSLNYGYTF
v_gene: TRBV14; abundance: NA; j_gene: TRBJ2-7; len: 12; CDR3aa: CASSQVLYEQYF
v_gene: TRBV29-1; abundance: few; j_gene: TRBJ1-1; len: 11; CDR3aa: CSVGGDTEAFF
v_gene: TRBV27; abundance: NA; j_gene: TRBJ2-1; len: 13; CDR3aa: CASSTTTFNEQFF
v_gene: TRBV2; abundance: NA; j_gene: TRBJ2-5; len: 13; CDR3aa: CASIGAAKETQYF
v_gene: TRBV6-6; abundance: NA; j_gene: TRBJ2-1; len: 14; CDR3aa: CASSYLPSANEQFF
v_gene: TRBV2; abundance: NA; j_gene: TRBJ2-1; len: 13; CDR3aa: CAVRTSGINEQFF